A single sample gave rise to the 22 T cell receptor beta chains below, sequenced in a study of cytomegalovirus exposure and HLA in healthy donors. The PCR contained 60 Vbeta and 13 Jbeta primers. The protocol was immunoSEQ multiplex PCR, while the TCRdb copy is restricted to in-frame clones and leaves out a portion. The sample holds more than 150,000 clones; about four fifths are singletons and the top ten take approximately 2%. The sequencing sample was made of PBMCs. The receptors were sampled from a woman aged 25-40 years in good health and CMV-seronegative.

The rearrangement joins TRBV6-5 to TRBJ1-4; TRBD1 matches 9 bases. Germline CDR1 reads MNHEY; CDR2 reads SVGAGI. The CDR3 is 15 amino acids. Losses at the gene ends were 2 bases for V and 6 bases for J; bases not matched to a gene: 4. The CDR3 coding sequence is TGTGCCAGCAGTTACGACGGGACAGGGCATGAAAAACTGTTTTTT. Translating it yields CASSYDGTGHEKLFF.

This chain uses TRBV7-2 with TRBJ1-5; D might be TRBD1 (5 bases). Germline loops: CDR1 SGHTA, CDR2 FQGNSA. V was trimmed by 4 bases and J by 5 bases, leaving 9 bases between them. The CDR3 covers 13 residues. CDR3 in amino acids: CASSSVRDQPQHF. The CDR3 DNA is TGTGCCAGCAGCTCCGTCAGGGATCAGCCCCAGCATTTT.

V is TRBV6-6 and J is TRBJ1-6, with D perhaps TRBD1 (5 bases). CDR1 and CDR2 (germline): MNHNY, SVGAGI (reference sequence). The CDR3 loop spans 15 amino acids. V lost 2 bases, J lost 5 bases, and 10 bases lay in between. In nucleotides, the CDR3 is TGTGCCAGCAGTTACGAAGGACAAGATAATTCACCCCTCCACTTT. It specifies CASSYEGQDNSPLHF.

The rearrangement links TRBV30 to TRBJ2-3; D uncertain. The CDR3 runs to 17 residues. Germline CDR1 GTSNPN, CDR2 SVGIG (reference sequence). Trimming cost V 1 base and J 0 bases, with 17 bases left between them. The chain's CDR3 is CAWSAPQSPSSTDTQYF. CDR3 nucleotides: TGTGCCTGGAGTGCCCCACAGTCACCCTCTAGCACAGATACGCAGTATTTT.

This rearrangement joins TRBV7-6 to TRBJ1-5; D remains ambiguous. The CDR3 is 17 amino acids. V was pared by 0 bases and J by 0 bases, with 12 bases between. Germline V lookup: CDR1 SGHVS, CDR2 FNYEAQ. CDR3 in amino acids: CASSLARREYSNQPQHF. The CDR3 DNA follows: TGTGCCAGCAGCTTAGCGAGGCGTGAGTATAGCAATCAGCCCCAGCATTTT.

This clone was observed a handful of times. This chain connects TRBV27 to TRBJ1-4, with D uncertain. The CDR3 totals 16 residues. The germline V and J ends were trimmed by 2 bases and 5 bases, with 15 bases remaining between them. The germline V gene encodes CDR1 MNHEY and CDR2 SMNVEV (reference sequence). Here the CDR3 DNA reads TGTGCCAGCAGTTTAATTACGGAGTACGACAATGAAAAACTGTTTTTT. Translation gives CASSLITEYDNEKLFF.

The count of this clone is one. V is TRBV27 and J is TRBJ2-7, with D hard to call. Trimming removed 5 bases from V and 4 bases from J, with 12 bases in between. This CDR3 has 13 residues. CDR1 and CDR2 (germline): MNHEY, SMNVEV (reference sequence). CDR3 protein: CASSARSRYEQYF. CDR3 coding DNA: TGTGCCAGCAGTGCGCGTTCCCGTTACGAGCAGTACTTC.

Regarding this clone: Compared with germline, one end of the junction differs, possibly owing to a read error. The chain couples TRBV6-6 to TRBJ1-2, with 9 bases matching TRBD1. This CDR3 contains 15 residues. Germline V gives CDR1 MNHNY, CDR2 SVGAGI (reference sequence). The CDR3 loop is CASSHSTGGSSGYTF. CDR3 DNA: TGTGCCAGCAGTCACTCGACAGGGGGAAGCTCTGGCTACACCTTC.

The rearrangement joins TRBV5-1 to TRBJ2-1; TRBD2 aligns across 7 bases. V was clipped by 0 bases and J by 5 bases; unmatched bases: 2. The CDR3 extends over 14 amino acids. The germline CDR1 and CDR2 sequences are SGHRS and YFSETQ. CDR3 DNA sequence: TGCGCCAGCAGCTTGGTGGGGGGGGACAATGAGCAGTTCTTC. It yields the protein CASSLVGGDNEQFF.

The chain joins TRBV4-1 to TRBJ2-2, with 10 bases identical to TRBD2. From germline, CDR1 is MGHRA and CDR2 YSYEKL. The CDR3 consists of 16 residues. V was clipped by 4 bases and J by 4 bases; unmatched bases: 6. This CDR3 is CASSLEAGGGTGELFF. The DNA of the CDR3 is TGCGCCAGCAGCCTTGAAGCGGGGGGGGGCACCGGGGAGCTGTTTTTT.

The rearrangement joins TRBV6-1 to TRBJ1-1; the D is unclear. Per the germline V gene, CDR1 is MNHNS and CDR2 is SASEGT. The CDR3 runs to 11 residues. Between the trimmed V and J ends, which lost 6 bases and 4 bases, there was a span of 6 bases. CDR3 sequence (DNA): TGTGCCAGCAGGAGAGCCACTGAAGCTTTCTTT. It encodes CASRRATEAFF.

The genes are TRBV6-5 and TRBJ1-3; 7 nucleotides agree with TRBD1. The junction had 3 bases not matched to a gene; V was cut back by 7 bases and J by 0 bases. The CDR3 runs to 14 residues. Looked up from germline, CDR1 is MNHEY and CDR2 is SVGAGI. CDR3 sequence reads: CASTGTVSGNTIYF. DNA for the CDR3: TGTGCCAGCACCGGGACAGTCTCTGGAAACACCATATATTTT.

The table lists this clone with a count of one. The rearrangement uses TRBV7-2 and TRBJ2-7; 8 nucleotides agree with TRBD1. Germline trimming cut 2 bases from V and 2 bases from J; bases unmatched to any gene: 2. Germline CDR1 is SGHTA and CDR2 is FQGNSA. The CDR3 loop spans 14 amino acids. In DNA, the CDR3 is TGTGCCAGCAGCTTACAGGGGGCTCCCTACGAGCAGTACTTC. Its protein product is CASSLQGAPYEQYF.

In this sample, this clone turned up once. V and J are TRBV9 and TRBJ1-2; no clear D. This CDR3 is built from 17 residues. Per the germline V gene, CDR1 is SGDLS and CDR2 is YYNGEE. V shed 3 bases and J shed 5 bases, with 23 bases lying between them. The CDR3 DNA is TGTGCCAGCAGCGCCGCGGGGTCGATGGAGTTTTGGTATGGCTACACCTTC. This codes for CASSAAGSMEFWYGYTF.

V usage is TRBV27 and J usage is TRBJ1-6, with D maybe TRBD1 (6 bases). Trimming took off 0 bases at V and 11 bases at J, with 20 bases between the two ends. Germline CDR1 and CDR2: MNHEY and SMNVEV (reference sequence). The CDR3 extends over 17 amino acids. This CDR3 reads CASSLSGQGSLGAPLHF. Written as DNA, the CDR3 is TGTGCCAGCAGTTTATCGGGCCAGGGGTCCCTTGGGGCACCCCTCCACTTT.

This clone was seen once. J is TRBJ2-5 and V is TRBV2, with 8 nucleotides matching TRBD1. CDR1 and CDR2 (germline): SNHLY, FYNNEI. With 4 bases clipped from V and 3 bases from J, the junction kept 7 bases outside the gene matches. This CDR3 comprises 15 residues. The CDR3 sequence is CASSALQDREETQYF. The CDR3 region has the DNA TGTGCCAGCAGTGCCCTCCAGGACAGGGAAGAGACCCAGTACTTC.

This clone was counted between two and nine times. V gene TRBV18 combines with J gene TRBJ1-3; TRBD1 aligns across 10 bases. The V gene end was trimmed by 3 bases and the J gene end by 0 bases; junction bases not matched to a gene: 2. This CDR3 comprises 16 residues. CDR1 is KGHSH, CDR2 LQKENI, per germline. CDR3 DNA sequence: TGTGCCAGCTCACCCGGACAGGGGGGCTCTGGAAACACCATATATTTT. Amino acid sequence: CASSPGQGGSGNTIYF.

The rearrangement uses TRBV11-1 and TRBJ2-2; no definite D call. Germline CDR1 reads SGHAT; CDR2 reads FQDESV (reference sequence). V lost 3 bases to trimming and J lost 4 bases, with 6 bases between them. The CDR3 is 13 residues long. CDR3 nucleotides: TGTGCCAGCAGCTTTATTTCCACCGGGGAGCTGTTTTTT. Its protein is CASSFISTGELFF.

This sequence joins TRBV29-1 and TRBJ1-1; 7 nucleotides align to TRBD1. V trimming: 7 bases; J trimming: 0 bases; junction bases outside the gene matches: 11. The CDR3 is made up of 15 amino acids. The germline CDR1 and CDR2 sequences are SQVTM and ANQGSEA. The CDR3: CSAPRDSRMNTEAFF. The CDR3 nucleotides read TGCAGCGCTCCGAGGGACAGCAGAATGAACACTGAAGCTTTCTTT.

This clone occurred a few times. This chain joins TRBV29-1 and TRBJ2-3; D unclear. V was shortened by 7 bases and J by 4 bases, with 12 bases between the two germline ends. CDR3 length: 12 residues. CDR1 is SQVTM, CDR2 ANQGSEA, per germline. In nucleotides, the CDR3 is TGCAGCGCCTATTCTTTTGCAGATACGCAGTATTTT. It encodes CSAYSFADTQYF.

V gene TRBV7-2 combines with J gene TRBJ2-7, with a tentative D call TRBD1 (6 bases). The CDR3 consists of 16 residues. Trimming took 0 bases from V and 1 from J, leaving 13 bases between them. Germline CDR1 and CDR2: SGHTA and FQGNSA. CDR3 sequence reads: CASSLALRQGSYEQYF. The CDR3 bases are TGTGCCAGCAGCTTAGCTCTCCGGCAGGGGTCCTACGAGCAGTACTTC. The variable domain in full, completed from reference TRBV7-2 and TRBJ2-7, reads GAGVSQSPSNKVTEKGKDVELRCDPISGHTALYWYRQSLGQGLEFLIYFQGNSAPDKSGLPSDRFSAERTGGSVSTLTIQRTQQEDSAVYLCASSLALRQGSYEQYFGPGTRLTVT.

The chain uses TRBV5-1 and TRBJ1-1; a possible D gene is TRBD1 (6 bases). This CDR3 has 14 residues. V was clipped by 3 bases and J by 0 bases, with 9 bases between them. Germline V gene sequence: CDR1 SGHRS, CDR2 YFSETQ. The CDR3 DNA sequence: TGCGCCAGCAGCTACGGGACAATGAACACTGAAGCTTTCTTT. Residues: CASSYGTMNTEAFF.